This T cell receptor beta chain appears in the sequencing data of a study of T-cell memory formation after mild COVID-19. Whole-study context: TCR clusters were mostly donor specific.

Findings of the study overall: Clones which contracted sat mainly in CM and EM if CD4+, and in EMRA if CD8+. Cross-reactive memory appears to have joined, as suggested by some responding clones showing up in pre-infection memory. Clones shrinking from day 15 to 85 showed even CD4/CD8 mixes; later expanders tilted CD4+.

This clonotype was seen only a few times. The antigen is unknown. V was clipped by 4 bases and J by 3 bases, with 10 bases between them. CDR1 is SNHLY and CDR2 is FYNNEI in the germline V gene. The CDR3 length is 14 residues. TCRdb independently ran MiXCR on the 5' RACE reads; one entry per CDR3 protein. The sample includes 550,000 to 600,000 distinct CDR3 sequences, about 20% of them seen just once. Specimen: PBMCs or a T cell subset sorted from them (not recorded which). The clonotype was recovered from an adult woman who had mild COVID-19 (a few samples of this study predate the infection). Cell type and time point are not known. The genes are TRBV2 and TRBJ2-1; D could derive from TRBD1 or TRBD2 (5 bases each). CDR3 nucleotides: TGTGCCAGCAGTGCCCCGGGACGCTACAATGAGCAGTTCTTC. This sequence encodes CASSAPGRYNEQFF.